This TCR beta chain was recorded in a study of response to subunit inactivated influenza vaccine. The study, taken as a whole, reports: With each seasonal influenza vaccination, the authors suggested, few new T cells are recruited.

The sample holds many counts of this clonotype. Its target is not known. TCRdb ran MiXCR on the RT-PCR reads and lists one entry per CDR3 protein. This sample has about 650,000 distinct CDR3 sequences, with 15% to 17% found just once. Specimen: PBMCs from blood, collected about 12 days after vaccination. The sequence was collected from a man aged 50-60 years who received an inactivated influenza vaccine.

The CDR3 DNA reads as TGCGCCAGCAGCTCTCGACTAGCGGAAGTAGCCGGGGAGCTGTTTTTT. It translates to CASSSRLAEVAGELFF. The V gene is TRBV5-1, the J gene TRBJ2-2, with TRBD2 identical over 9 bases. J gave up 6 bases and V 3 bases, and 9 bases lay outside the gene matches. The CDR3 is made up of 16 amino acids. Germline loops: CDR1 SGHRS, CDR2 YFSETQ.